This T cell receptor (beta chain) appears in the sequencing data of a study of shared clonotypes between healthy human individuals. The method was immunoSEQ multiplex PCR; TCRdb's version includes in-frame clones alone and lacks a portion of them. Of about 980,000 clones detected, approximately 80% appear once; the ten largest clones hold approximately 1.5%. Trimming shortened V by 5 bases and J by 1 base, and 11 bases separated the two germline ends. The CDR3 is made up of 13 amino acids. The germline CDR1 and CDR2 sequences are SQVTM and ANQGSEA. Worth noting for this clone: Its antigen is not identified.

Findings and limits, study-wide: Generation probabilities of non-shared clonotypes were lower (relative to those shared by all four donors).

The rearrangement joins TRBV29-1 to TRBJ1-1; perhaps TRBD1 as D (5 bases). Sequenced: memory CD4+ T cells sorted from blood. Subset meaning: CD45RA-negative fraction. The TCR was taken from a man aged 18-30 years in good health. The CDR3 nucleotides are TGCAGCGTTCAGGTTGGGGGGAACACTGAAGCTTTCTTT. Translated, it gives CSVQVGGNTEAFF.